Each of the 6 T cell receptor beta chains below was sequenced from the same sample in a study of OX40 agonist ivuxolimab in advanced cancers. Sequencing used immunoSEQ multiplex PCR; TCRdb keeps in-frame clones, though not all of them. The profile covers approximately 49,000 clones, with about 83% appearing a single time and 0.95% to 1.5% taken by the ten largest. The sample here was CD4+ or CD8+ T cells sorted from blood, taken in a trial of the OX40 agonist ivuxolimab. The origin of the receptors is an adult with an advanced solid tumor such as melanoma, head and neck, liver or kidney cancer.

The CDR3 coding sequence is TGTGCCTGGAGTCCGGGACAGGGCCTCAATGGCTACACCTTC. Protein product: CAWSPGQGLNGYTF. V is TRBV30 and J is TRBJ1-2; 9 bases align to TRBD1. Germline loops: CDR1 GTSNPN, CDR2 SVGIG (reference sequence). The CDR3 consists of 14 residues. Unmatched junction bases numbered 7, after V lost 2 bases and J lost 6 bases. The full variable domain, rest sourced from reference TRBV30 and TRBJ1-2, is SQTIHQWPATLVQPVGSPLSLECTVEGTSNPNLYWYRQAAGRGLQLLFYSVGIGQISSEVPQNLSASRPQDRQFILSSKKLLLSDSGFYLCAWSPGQGLNGYTFGSGTRLTVV.

The chain joins TRBV10-2 to TRBJ2-5; D tentatively fits TRBD1 or TRBD2 (5 bases each). CDR3 length: 15 amino acids. The V end was cut by 3 bases, the J end by 7 bases, with 18 bases between. The V gene's germline CDR1 is WSHSY and CDR2 SAAADI. CDR3 coding DNA: TGCGCCAGCAGTGATTGGGGGATAAGAACCGGGACCCAGTACTTC. Amino acids: CASSDWGIRTGTQYF.

This clone was picked up a small number of times. This chain uses TRBV10-2 with TRBJ1-3, with D unclear. The CDR3 is made up of 13 amino acids. CDR1 and CDR2 from the germline V gene are WSHSY and SAAADI. V was shortened by 2 bases and J by 4 bases, with 6 bases between the two germline ends. In DNA form, the CDR3 reads TGCGCCAGCAGTGAGACATCCGGAAACACCATATATTTT. This encodes CASSETSGNTIYF.

The rearrangement uses TRBV9 and TRBJ1-2; 10 bases map to TRBD1. This CDR3 spans 14 amino acids. The germline CDR1 and CDR2 sequences are SGDLS and YYNGEE. With V trimmed by 3 bases and J by 8 bases, 7 bases remained unmatched. DNA for the CDR3: TGTGCCAGCAGCGCGACGACAGGGGGCGCCGGCTACACCTTC. Its protein product is CASSATTGGAGYTF.

This clone was seen only a few times. The rearrangement uses TRBV10-3 and TRBJ2-1; TRBD2 matches at 9 bases. V lost 6 bases to trimming and J lost 5 bases; unmatched junction nucleotides: 5. Germline loops: CDR1 ENHRY, CDR2 SYGVKD. The CDR3 length is 14 residues. CDR3: CAIRSSGGNNEQFF. In nucleotides, the CDR3 is TGTGCCATCAGAAGTAGCGGGGGAAACAATGAGCAGTTCTTC.

The gene calls are TRBV5-4 and TRBJ2-5; D unresolved. The CDR3 extends over 13 amino acids. Germline V gene data show CDR1 as SGHNT and CDR2 as YYREEE (reference sequence). V was trimmed by 2 bases and J by 1 base, leaving 6 bases between them. CDR3 nucleotides: TGTGCCAGCAGCTTCAAAAGCCAAGAGACCCAGTACTTC. This translates into CASSFKSQETQYF.